This T cell receptor beta chain was identified during a study of vaccination and CD4 T cells after COVID-19. Cultured CD4+ T-cell DNA underwent Oncomine TCR Beta short-read sequencing. TCRdb analysed the PCR reads with MiXCR anew, one entry per CDR3 protein. The table shows about 11,000 distinct CDR3 sequences, with 25% occurring only once. A few counts support this clonotype. The antigen remains unidentified. Overall study findings and caveats: It was observed that, in convalescent patients, a median approximately 86% of reactive clones arose only post-vaccination.

Treatment indicated: roughly 11-day PBMC culture with coronavirus spike peptide pools or control peptides (ViraFEST assay). The starting material was CD4+ T cells from blood, cultured in vitro, obtained after SARS-CoV-2 vaccination. The TCR was taken from a human donor who had recovered from COVID-19.

As DNA, the CDR3 is TGTGCCAGCAACCTACAACAGGGGCAACCCCAGCATTTT. Translation: CASNLQQGQPQHF. The chain recombines TRBV7-8 with TRBJ1-5, with 7 bases fitting TRBD1. After removal of 7 bases from V and 10 bases from J, the junction contained 10 bases not matched to a gene. From germline, CDR1 is SGHVS and CDR2 FQNEAQ. The CDR3 runs to 13 residues.